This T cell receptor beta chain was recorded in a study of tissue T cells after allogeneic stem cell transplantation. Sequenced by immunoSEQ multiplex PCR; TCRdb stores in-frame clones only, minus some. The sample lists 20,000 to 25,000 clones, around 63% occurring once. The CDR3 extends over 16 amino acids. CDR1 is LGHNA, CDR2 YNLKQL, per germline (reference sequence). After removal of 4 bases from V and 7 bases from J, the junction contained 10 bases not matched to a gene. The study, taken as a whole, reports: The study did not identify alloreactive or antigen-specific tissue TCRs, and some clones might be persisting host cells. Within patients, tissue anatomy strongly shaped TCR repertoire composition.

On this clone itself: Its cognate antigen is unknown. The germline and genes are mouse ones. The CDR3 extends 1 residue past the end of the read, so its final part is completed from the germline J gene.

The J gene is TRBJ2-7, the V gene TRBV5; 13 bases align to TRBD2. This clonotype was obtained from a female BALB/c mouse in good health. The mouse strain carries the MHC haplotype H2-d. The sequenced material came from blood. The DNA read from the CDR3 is TGTGCCAGCAGCCCCCGGGACTGGGGGGGGCGGGGGGAACAGTAC. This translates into CASSPRDWGGRGEQY. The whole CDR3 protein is CASSPRDWGGRGEQYF.